This T cell receptor beta chain was found in a study of beta chain features in type 1 diabetes. Whole-study findings and limits: When Type 1 diabetes patients were examined, their TCRB CDR3s proved moderately but significantly shorter in all four CD4+ subsets.

Trimming stripped 5 bases from V and 4 bases from J, with 14 bases between. The CDR3 extends over 15 amino acids. Germline lookup yields CDR1 MNHNY and CDR2 SVGAGI (reference sequence). With respect to this clone: The antigen remains unidentified.

Every bit of the isolated RNA underwent reverse transcription, so sequencing read expressed TCRB transcripts. Profiling relied on immunoSEQ multiplex PCR, and the TCRdb table lists in-frame clones only, not all of them. Seen here are a few hundred thousand clones, 9.6% observed once, and the top ten hold about 0.6%. The source material was central memory CD4+ T cells from blood. The sequence derives from a man aged 25 to 40 with type 1 diabetes. The rearrangement joins TRBV6-6 to TRBJ2-2, with D tentatively TRBD2 (5 bases). This CDR3 is CASSPGLFFTGELFF. CDR3 in DNA: TGTGCCAGCAGTCCCGGACTTTTCTTCACCGGGGAGCTGTTTTTT.